This is a list of T cell receptor beta chains from one sample in a study of cytomegalovirus exposure and HLA in healthy donors. Some clones are missing from TCRdb's copy, which holds only in-frame ones; the method was immunoSEQ multiplex PCR. The profile covers about 120,000 clones, with around 79% appearing a single time and around 3.7% taken by the ten largest. Sequencing was performed on PBMCs. All receptors derive from a middle-aged woman in good health and CMV-seronegative. The CDR3 runs from the conserved cysteine through the conserved F or W. Each record gives: V gene, D gene, J gene, clone size, CDR3 protein, CDR3 DNA. D genes are given only for firm matches. The listing skips clone size in some rows; elsewhere it reads once, few, many or a size class.

TRBV5-4	-	TRBJ2-5	-	CASSLDKYQETQYF	TGTGCCAGCAGCTTGGACAAGTACCAAGAGACCCAGTACTTC
TRBV4-3	-	TRBJ2-1	few	CASSQERGWEQFF	TGCGCCAGCAGCCAAGAAAGGGGTTGGGAGCAGTTCTTC
TRBV5-6	-	TRBJ1-5	-	CASSSGNQPQHF	TGTGCCAGCAGCTCGGGCAATCAGCCCCAGCATTTT
TRBV6-6	-	TRBJ1-2	-	CASTPTHQGGYTF	TGTGCCAGCACCCCCACTCACCAGGGTGGCTACACCTTC
TRBV7-2	TRBD2	TRBJ2-3	few	CASRASGTSGRDTQYF	TGTGCCAGCAGAGCCTCCGGGACTAGCGGGAGGGATACGCAGTATTTT
TRBV27	TRBD1	TRBJ1-3	-	CASSLPDRDPGNTIYF	TGTGCCAGCAGTTTACCGGACAGGGATCCTGGAAACACCATATATTTT
TRBV18	TRBD1	TRBJ1-2	-	CASSSGQGATYGYTF	TGTGCCAGCTCGTCGGGACAGGGGGCTACCTATGGCTACACCTTC
TRBV11-2	-	TRBJ1-1	few	CASSSLGRENTEAFF	TGTGCCAGCAGCTCGTTGGGGAGGGAGAACACTGAAGCTTTCTTT
TRBV30	TRBD2	TRBJ2-1	few	CAWSGLAAANEQFF	TGTGCCTGGAGTGGACTAGCGGCAGCAAATGAGCAGTTCTTC
TRBV19	-	TRBJ2-7	once	CASSITGDRQYF	TGTGCCAGTAGTATAACGGGGGACCGACAGTACTTC
TRBV7-6	-	TRBJ2-1	-	CASSLGRPSQGEQFF	TGTGCCAGCAGCTTAGGGCGGCCATCCCAGGGTGAGCAGTTCTTC
TRBV6-1	TRBD1	TRBJ1-6	-	CASSETPTGLNSPLHF	TGTGCCAGCAGTGAAACCCCGACAGGGTTGAATTCACCCCTCCACTTT
TRBV5-4	-	TRBJ2-6	-	CATWRSGANVLTF	TGTGCCACTTGGAGGTCTGGGGCCAACGTCCTGACTTTC
TRBV5-4	-	TRBJ2-4	-	CASSSRTAGGAKNIQYF	TGTGCCAGCAGCTCCAGGACGGCTGGCGGGGCCAAAAACATTCAGTACTTC
TRBV6-5	-	TRBJ2-2	-	CASSSMAGYTGELFF	TGTGCCAGCAGCAGTATGGCAGGATACACCGGGGAGCTGTTTTTT
TRBV18	-	TRBJ2-6	-	CASSPERGANVLTF	TGTGCCAGCTCACCAGAACGGGGGGCCAACGTCCTGACTTTC
TRBV30	-	TRBJ2-7	-	CAWSVIYEQYF	TGTGCCTGGAGTGTGATCTACGAGCAGTACTTC